A selection of T cell receptor beta chains follows, all from one sample in a study of neoadjuvant nivolumab and ipilimumab in lung cancer. The repertoire was sequenced with immunoSEQ multiplex PCR; TCRdb's copy has only in-frame clones and lacks some. Here the sample spans fewer than 20,000 clones, around 77% being singletons. Source: tumor tissue, taken after neoadjuvant nivolumab, alone or with ipilimumab, at or shortly before surgery. The origin of the receptors is an adult with non-small cell lung cancer. The CDR3 runs from the conserved cysteine through the conserved F or W. The D gene is left open where the match is weak. Expanded clones are given a class, and other clones once, few, many or no size at all.

clone size: -
V gene: TRBV18
J gene: TRBJ2-5
D gene: TRBD1
CDR3 protein: CASSEGQRETQYF
CDR3 DNA: TGTGCCAGCTCAGAGGGACAGAGAGAGACCCAGTACTTC

clone size: -
V gene: TRBV7-2
J gene: TRBJ2-1
D gene: -
CDR3 protein: CASSSLRGSSYNEQFF
CDR3 DNA: TGTGCCAGCAGCTCCCTCCGGGGGAGCTCCTACAATGAGCAGTTCTTC

clone size: few
V gene: TRBV11-1
J gene: TRBJ2-1
D gene: TRBD1
CDR3 protein: CASSRGQGTYNEQFF
CDR3 DNA: TGTGCCAGCAGCCGGGGACAGGGAACCTACAATGAGCAGTTCTTC

clone size: -
V gene: TRBV29-1
J gene: TRBJ1-5
D gene: TRBD1
CDR3 protein: CSATGVDSNQPQHF
CDR3 DNA: TGCAGCGCAACAGGGGTGGATAGCAATCAGCCCCAGCATTTT

clone size: once
V gene: TRBV7-9
J gene: TRBJ2-3
D gene: -
CDR3 protein: CASSLGWTTSTDTQYF
CDR3 DNA: TGTGCCAGCAGCTTAGGATGGACCACTAGCACAGATACGCAGTATTTT

clone size: few
V gene: TRBV18
J gene: TRBJ1-5
D gene: -
CDR3 protein: CASSPPGNRQPQHF
CDR3 DNA: TGTGCCAGCTCACCACCCGGGAACAGGCAGCCCCAGCATTTT

clone size: -
V gene: TRBV29-1
J gene: TRBJ1-2
D gene: TRBD1
CDR3 protein: CSVGDSINYGYTF
CDR3 DNA: TGCAGCGTCGGGGACAGTATTAACTATGGCTACACCTTC

clone size: -
V gene: TRBV7-2
J gene: TRBJ2-5
D gene: TRBD2
CDR3 protein: CASSYGLAGARETQYF
CDR3 DNA: TGTGCCAGCAGCTACGGACTAGCGGGGGCGAGGGAGACCCAGTACTTC

clone size: -
V gene: TRBV7-2
J gene: TRBJ1-1
D gene: -
CDR3 protein: CASSHGLLNTEAFF
CDR3 DNA: TGTGCCAGCAGCCACGGACTATTGAACACTGAAGCTTTCTTT

clone size: -
V gene: TRBV5-1
J gene: TRBJ2-2
D gene: -
CDR3 protein: CASSLGSGGPGELFF
CDR3 DNA: TGCGCCAGCAGCTTGGGGTCCGGGGGACCGGGGGAGCTGTTTTTT

clone size: few
V gene: TRBV20-1
J gene: TRBJ1-2
D gene: -
CDR3 protein: CTSPNYGYTF
CDR3 DNA: TGCACTTCACCTAACTATGGCTACACCTTC

clone size: -
V gene: TRBV5-6
J gene: TRBJ2-5
D gene: TRBD1
CDR3 protein: CASSTSGGKETQYF
CDR3 DNA: TGTGCCAGCAGTACATCAGGGGGAAAGGAGACCCAGTACTTC

clone size: -
V gene: TRBV6-1
J gene: TRBJ1-1
D gene: -
CDR3 protein: CASSGTSLNTEAFF
CDR3 DNA: TGTGCCAGCAGTGGAACATCCTTGAACACTGAAGCTTTCTTT

clone size: -
V gene: TRBV6-1
J gene: TRBJ1-4
D gene: -
CDR3 protein: CASRQEGTNEKLFF
CDR3 DNA: TGTGCCAGCAGACAGGAAGGGACTAATGAAAAACTGTTTTTT

clone size: -
V gene: TRBV6-1
J gene: TRBJ2-7
D gene: TRBD1
CDR3 protein: CASSEGQGSYEQYF
CDR3 DNA: TGTGCCAGCAGTGAAGGACAGGGGTCCTACGAGCAGTACTTC

clone size: -
V gene: TRBV9
J gene: TRBJ2-3
D gene: TRBD1
CDR3 protein: CASSVYGDSADTQYF
CDR3 DNA: TGTGCCAGCAGCGTGTACGGGGACAGCGCAGATACGCAGTATTTT

clone size: -
V gene: TRBV7-9
J gene: TRBJ1-3
D gene: -
CDR3 protein: CASSQGTGNTIYF
CDR3 DNA: TGTGCCAGCAGCCAGGGTACTGGAAACACCATATATTTT

clone size: -
V gene: TRBV29-1
J gene: TRBJ1-2
D gene: -
CDR3 protein: CSVADTGPYGYTF
CDR3 DNA: TGCAGCGTTGCTGACACAGGGCCCTATGGCTACACCTTC

clone size: -
V gene: TRBV7-9
J gene: TRBJ2-5
D gene: TRBD2
CDR3 protein: CASSFEAGLQETQYF
CDR3 DNA: TGTGCCAGCAGCTTTGAAGCGGGACTCCAAGAGACCCAGTACTTC

clone size: -
V gene: TRBV15
J gene: TRBJ1-2
D gene: -
CDR3 protein: CATSRDLAGYGYTF
CDR3 DNA: TGTGCCACCAGCAGAGATTTGGCGGGCTATGGCTACACCTTC

clone size: -
V gene: TRBV9
J gene: TRBJ1-6
D gene: TRBD1
CDR3 protein: CASSVEGTGLSPLHF
CDR3 DNA: TGTGCCAGCAGCGTAGAAGGGACAGGGCTTTCACCCCTCCACTTT

clone size: -
V gene: TRBV7-2
J gene: TRBJ2-5
D gene: -
CDR3 protein: CASSLDAQQYQETQYF
CDR3 DNA: TGTGCCAGCAGCTTAGATGCACAACAGTACCAAGAGACCCAGTACTTC

clone size: -
V gene: TRBV7-9
J gene: TRBJ2-2
D gene: -
CDR3 protein: CASSLTQGAGELFF
CDR3 DNA: TGTGCCAGCAGCTTAACACAGGGAGCCGGGGAGCTGTTTTTT